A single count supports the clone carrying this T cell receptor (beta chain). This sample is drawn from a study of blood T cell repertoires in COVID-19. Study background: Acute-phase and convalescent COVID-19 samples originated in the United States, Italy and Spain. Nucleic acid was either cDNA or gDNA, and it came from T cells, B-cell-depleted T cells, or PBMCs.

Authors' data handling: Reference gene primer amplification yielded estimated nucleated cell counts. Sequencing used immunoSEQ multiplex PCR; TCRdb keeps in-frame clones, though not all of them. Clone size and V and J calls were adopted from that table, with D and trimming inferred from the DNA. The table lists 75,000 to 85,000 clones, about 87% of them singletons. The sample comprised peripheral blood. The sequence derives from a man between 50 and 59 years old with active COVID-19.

The CDR3 sequence is CASSLGASDQFF. In nucleotides, the CDR3 is TGTGCCAGCAGCTTAGGGGCCTCCGATCAGTTCTTC. V gene TRBV7-6 combines with J gene TRBJ2-1; D is uncertain. V was shortened by 1 base and J by 13 bases, with 11 bases between the two germline ends. The CDR3 has 12 amino acids. The germline V gene has CDR1 SGHVS and CDR2 FNYEAQ.